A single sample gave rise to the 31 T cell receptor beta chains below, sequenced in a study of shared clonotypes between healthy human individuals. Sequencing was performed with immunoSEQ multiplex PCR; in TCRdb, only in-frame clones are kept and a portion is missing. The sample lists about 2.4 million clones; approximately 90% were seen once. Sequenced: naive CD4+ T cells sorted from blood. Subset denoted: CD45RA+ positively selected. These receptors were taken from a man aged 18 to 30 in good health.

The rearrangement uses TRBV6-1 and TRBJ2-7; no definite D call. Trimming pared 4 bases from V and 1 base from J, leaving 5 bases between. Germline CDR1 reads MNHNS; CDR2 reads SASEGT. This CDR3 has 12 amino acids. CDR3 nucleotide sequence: TGTGCCAGCAGTGTACAGTCCTACGAGCAGTACTTC. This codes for CASSVQSYEQYF.

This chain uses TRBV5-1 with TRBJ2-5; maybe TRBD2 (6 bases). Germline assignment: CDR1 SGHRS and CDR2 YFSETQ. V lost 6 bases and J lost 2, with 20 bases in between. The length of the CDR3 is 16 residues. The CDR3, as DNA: TGCGCCAGCACCCGGGCGGGGTCCCACCCACAAGAGACCCAGTACTTC. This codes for CASTRAGSHPQETQYF.

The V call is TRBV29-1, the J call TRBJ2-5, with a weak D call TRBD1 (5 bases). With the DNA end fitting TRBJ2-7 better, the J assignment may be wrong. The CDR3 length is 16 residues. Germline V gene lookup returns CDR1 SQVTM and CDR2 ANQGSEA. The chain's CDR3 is CSVGGGRTGATYEQYF. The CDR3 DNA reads TGCAGCGTTGGGGGCGGTCGAACAGGAGCCACCTACGAGCAGTACTTC.

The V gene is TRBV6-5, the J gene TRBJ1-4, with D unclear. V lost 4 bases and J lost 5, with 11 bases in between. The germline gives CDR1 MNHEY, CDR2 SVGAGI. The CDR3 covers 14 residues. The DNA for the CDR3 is TGTGCCAGCAGTTCTCAGACCGGAAATGAAAAACTGTTTTTT. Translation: CASSSQTGNEKLFF.

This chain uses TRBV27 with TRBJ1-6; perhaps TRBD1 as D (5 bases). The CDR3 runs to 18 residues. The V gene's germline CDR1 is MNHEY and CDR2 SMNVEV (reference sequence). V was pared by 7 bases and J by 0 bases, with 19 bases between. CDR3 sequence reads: CASKRDGFQSSYNSPLHF. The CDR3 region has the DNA TGTGCCAGCAAGCGGGACGGATTTCAGAGCTCCTATAATTCACCCCTCCACTTT.

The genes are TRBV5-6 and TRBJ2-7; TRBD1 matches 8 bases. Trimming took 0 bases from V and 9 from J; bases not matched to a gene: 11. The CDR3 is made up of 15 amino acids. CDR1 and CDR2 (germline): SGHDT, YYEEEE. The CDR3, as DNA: TGTGCCAGCAGCTTGGGTGGGCAGGGGGCCTTGGGGCAGTACTTC. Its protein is CASSLGGQGALGQYF.

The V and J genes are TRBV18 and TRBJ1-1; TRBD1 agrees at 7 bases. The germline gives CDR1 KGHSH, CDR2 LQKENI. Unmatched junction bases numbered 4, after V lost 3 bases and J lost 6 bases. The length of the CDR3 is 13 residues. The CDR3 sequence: CASSPWDRPEAFF. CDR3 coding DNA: TGTGCCAGCTCACCGTGGGACAGACCTGAAGCTTTCTTT.

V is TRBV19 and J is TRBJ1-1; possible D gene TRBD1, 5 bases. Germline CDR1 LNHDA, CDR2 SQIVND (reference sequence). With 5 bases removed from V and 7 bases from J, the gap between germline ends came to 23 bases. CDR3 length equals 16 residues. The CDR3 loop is CASSGPGRKVKSEAFF. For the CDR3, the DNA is TGTGCCAGTAGTGGCCCAGGGAGGAAGGTTAAGAGTGAAGCTTTCTTT.

The CDR3 region has the DNA TGTGCCAGCTCACCGGGACTAGGGCTAACAGATACGCAGTATTTT. Its translation: CASSPGLGLTDTQYF. V and J are TRBV18 and TRBJ2-3; 8 bases match TRBD2. The CDR3 runs to 15 residues. V shed 3 bases, J shed 3 bases, and the junction held 5 bases outside the gene matches. From germline, CDR1 is KGHSH and CDR2 LQKENI.

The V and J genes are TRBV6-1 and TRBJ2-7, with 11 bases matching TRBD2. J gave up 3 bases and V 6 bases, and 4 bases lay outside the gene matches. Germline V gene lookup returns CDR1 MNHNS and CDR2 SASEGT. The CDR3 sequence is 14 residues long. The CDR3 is CASRGLAEIYEQYF. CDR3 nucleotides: TGTGCCAGCAGGGGACTAGCGGAGATCTACGAGCAGTACTTC.

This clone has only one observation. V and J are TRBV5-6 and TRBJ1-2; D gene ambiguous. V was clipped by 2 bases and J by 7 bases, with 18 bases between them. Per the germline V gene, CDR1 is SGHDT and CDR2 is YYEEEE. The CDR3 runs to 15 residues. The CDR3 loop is CASSFDGRLTSGYTF. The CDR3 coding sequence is TGTGCCAGCAGCTTTGACGGGAGGCTTACAAGTGGCTACACCTTC.

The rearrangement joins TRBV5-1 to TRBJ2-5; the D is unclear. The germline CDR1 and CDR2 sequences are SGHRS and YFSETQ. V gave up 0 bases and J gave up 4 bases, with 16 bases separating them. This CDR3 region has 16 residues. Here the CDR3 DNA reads TGCGCCAGCAGCTTGGCCAGGATAAGAAAGGGAGAGACCCAGTACTTC. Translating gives CASSLARIRKGETQYF.

CDR3 protein: CASSVEETQYF. CDR3 in DNA: TGTGCCAGCAGCGTTGAAGAGACCCAGTACTTC. The rearrangement links TRBV11-2 to TRBJ2-5; no firm D call. The CDR3 consists of 11 residues. Germline-derived CDR1 and CDR2 are SGHAT and FQNNGV. V gave up 5 bases and J gave up 3 bases, with 4 bases separating them. The entire variable domain, with the rest obtained from reference TRBV11-2 and TRBJ2-5, is as follows: EAGVAQSPRYKIIEKRQSVAFWCNPISGHATLYWYQQILGQGPKLLIQFQNNGVVDDSQLPKDRFSAERLKGVDSTLKIQPAKLEDSAVYLCASSVEETQYFGPGTRLLVL.

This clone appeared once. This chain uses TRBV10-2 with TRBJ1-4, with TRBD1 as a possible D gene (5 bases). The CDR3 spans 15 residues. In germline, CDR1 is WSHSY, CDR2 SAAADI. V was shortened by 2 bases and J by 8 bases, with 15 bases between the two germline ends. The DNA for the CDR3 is TGCGCCAGCAGTGAGGGGACCAGGGTACGGGAAAAACTGTTTTTT. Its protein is CASSEGTRVREKLFF.

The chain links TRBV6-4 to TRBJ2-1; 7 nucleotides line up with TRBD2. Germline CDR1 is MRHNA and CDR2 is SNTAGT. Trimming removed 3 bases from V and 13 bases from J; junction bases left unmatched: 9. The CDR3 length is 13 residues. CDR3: CASSEFVWTSQFF. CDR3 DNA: TGTGCCAGCAGTGAGTTCGTGTGGACTAGTCAGTTCTTC.

The CDR3 DNA reads TGTGCCATCAGTGGGGGGACCACCCCCTACGAGCAGTACTTC. The encoded protein is CAISGGTTPYEQYF. V is TRBV10-3 and J is TRBJ2-7, with D perhaps given as TRBD1 or TRBD2 (5 bases each). CDR3 size: 14 residues. V lost 4 bases, J lost 2 bases, and 12 bases lay in between. Germline values: CDR1 ENHRY, CDR2 SYGVKD.

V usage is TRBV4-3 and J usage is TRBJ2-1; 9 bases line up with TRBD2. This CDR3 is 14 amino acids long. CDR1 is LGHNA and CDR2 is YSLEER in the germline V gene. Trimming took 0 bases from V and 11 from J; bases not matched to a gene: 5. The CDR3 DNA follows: TGCGCCAGCAGCCAAGATGATGCGGGGGGGAAGCAGTTCTTC. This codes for CASSQDDAGGKQFF.

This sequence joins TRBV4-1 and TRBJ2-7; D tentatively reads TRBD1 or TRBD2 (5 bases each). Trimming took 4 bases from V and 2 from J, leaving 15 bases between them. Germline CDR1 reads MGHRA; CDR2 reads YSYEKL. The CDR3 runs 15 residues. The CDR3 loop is CASSLQTGQTYEQYF. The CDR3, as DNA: TGCGCCAGCAGCCTCCAGACGGGGCAGACCTACGAGCAGTACTTC.

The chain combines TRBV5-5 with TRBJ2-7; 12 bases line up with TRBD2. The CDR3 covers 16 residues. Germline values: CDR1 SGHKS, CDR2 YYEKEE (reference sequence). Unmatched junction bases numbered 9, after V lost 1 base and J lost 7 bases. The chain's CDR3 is CASSLLLAGGIVEQYF. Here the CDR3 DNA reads TGTGCCAGCAGCTTGTTACTAGCGGGGGGAATTGTGGAGCAGTACTTC.

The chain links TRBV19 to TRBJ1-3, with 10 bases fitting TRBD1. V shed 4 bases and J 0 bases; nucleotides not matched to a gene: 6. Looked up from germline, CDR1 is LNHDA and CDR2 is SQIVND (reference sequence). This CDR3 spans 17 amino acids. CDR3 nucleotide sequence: TGTGCCAGTAGTACGGGACAGGGGAAGAGCTCTGGAAACACCATATATTTT. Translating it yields CASSTGQGKSSGNTIYF.

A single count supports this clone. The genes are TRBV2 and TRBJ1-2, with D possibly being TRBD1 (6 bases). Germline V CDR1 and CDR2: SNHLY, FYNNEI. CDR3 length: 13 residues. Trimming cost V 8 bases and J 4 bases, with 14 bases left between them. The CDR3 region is CASVTGETYGYTF. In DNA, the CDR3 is TGTGCCAGCGTGACAGGAGAAACCTATGGCTACACCTTC.

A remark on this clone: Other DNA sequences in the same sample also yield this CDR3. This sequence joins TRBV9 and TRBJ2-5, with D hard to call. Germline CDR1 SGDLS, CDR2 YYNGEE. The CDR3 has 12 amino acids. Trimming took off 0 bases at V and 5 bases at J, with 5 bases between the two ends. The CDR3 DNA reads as TGTGCCAGCAGCGTAGACCGGGAGACCCAGTACTTC. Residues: CASSVDRETQYF.

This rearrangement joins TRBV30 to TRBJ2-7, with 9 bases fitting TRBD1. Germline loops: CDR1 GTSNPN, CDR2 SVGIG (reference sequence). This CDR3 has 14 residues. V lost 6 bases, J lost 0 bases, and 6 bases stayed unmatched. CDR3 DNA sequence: TGTGCCTGCCGGCGGGACAGGGACTCCTACGAGCAGTACTTC. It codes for CACRRDRDSYEQYF.

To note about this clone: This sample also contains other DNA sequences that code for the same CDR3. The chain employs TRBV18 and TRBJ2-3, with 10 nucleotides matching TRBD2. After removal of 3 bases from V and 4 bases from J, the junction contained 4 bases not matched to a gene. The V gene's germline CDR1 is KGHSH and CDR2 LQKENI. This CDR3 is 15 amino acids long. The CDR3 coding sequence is TGTGCCAGCTCACCTCTAGCGGGGGTCGCAGATACGCAGTATTTT. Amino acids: CASSPLAGVADTQYF. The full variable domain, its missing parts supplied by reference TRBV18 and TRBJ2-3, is NAGVMQNPRHLVRRRGQEARLRCSPMKGHSHVYWYRQLPEEGLKFMVYLQKENIIDESGMPKERFSAEFPKEGPSILRIQQVVRGDSAAYFCASSPLAGVADTQYFGPGTRLTVL.

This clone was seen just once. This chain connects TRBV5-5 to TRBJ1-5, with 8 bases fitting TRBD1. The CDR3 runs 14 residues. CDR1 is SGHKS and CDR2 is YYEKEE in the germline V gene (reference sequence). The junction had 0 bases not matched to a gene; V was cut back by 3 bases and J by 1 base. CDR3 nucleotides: TGTGCCAGCAGCTGGACAGGGAGCAATCAGCCCCAGCATTTT. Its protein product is CASSWTGSNQPQHF.

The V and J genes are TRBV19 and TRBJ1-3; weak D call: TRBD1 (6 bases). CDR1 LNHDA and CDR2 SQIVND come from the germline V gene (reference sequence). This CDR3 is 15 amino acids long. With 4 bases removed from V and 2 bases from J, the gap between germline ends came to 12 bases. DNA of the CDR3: TGTGCCAGTAGTAATGCGGGGGCGACTGGAAACACCATATATTTT. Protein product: CASSNAGATGNTIYF.

The CDR3 DNA reads TGTGCCACCACACTAGCGGGAGGTTCCTACGAGCAGTACTTC. Its translation is CATTLAGGSYEQYF. The chain couples TRBV7-9 to TRBJ2-7; 12 bases align to TRBD2. Germline V CDR1 and CDR2: SEHNR, FQNEAQ (reference sequence). V dropped 10 bases and J dropped 1; count of bases not matched to a gene: 5. CDR3 length: 14 residues. The whole variable domain, filled in from reference TRBV7-9 and TRBJ2-7, reads DTGVSQNPRHKITKRGQNVTFRCDPISEHNRLYWYRQTLGQGPEFLTYFQNEAQLEKSRLLSDRFSAERPKGSFSTLEIQRTEQGDSAMYLCATTLAGGSYEQYFGPGTRLTVT.

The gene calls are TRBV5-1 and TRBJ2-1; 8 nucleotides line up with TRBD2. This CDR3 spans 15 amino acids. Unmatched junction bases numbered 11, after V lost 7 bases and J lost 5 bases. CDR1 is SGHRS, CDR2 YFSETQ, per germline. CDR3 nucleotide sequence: TGCGCCAGCTGTCCAACGGGAGGGCCGAACAATGAGCAGTTCTTC. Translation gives CASCPTGGPNNEQFF.

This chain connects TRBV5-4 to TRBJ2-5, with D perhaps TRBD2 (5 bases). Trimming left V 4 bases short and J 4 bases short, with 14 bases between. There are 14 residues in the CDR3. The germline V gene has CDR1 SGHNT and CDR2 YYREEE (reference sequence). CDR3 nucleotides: TGTGCCAGCAGCCCGAGGGATTGGTTAGAGACCCAGTACTTC. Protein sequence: CASSPRDWLETQYF.

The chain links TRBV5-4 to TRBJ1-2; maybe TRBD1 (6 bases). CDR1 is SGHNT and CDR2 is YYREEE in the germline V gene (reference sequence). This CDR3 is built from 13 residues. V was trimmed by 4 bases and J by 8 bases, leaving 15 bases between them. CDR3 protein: CASSRGGLGGYTF. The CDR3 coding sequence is TGTGCCAGCAGCCGGGGGGGCCTAGGGGGCTACACCTTC.

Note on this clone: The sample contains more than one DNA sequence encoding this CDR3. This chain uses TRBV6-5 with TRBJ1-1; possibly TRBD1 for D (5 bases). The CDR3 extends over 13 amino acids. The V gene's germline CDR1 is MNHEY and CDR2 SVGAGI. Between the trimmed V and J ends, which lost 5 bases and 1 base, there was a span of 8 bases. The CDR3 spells CASSRQRNTEAFF. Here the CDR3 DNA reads TGTGCCAGCAGTAGACAGAGGAACACTGAAGCTTTCTTT.